A selection of T cell receptor beta chains follows, all from one sample in a study of CD8+ T cells in alopecia areata. Measured with immunoSEQ multiplex PCR; TCRdb has only the in-frame clones, and not every one. Here the sample spans about 70,000 clones, about 45% being singletons. The sample was CD8+ T cells sorted from blood, taken at week 0. Receptors were obtained from a human donor with alopecia areata. Each CDR3 is given with its conserved first and last residue. A D gene is named only where the DNA matches it firmly. Not all rows give a size; the values are once, few, many and, for expanded clones, a class.

j_call clone_size d_call v_call cdr3_aa cdr3_nt
TRBJ2-1 NA NA TRBV29-1 CSVEPRSYNEQFF TGCAGCGTTGAACCACGCTCCTACAATGAGCAGTTCTTC
TRBJ2-1 NA TRBD1 TRBV29-1 CSVRQPDRVGNEQFF TGCAGCGTCCGACAGCCGGACAGGGTGGGGAATGAGCAGTTCTTC
TRBJ1-2 NA NA TRBV4-2 CAGSQDLESLANYGYTF TGTGCCGGCAGCCAAGATCTTGAGAGTTTAGCTAACTATGGCTACACCTTC
TRBJ2-7 NA TRBD1 TRBV9 CASSTRDGQGAYEQYF TGTGCCAGCAGCACCCGAGATGGACAGGGCGCCTACGAGCAGTACTTC
TRBJ2-7 NA NA TRBV29-1 CSVEGRKDTYEQYF TGCAGCGTTGAAGGTCGGAAAGACACCTACGAGCAGTACTTC
TRBJ2-7 NA TRBD1 TRBV29-1 CSARGGQGASHEQYF TGCAGCGCCCGAGGAGGGCAGGGGGCTTCCCACGAGCAGTACTTC
TRBJ2-7 NA TRBD1 TRBV7-9 CASSQSTGYEQYF TGTGCCAGCAGCCAATCGACAGGGTACGAGCAGTACTTC
TRBJ2-7 NA NA TRBV7-2 CASRGTTPYEQYF TGTGCCAGCAGGGGGACGACCCCCTACGAGCAGTACTTC
TRBJ2-5 NA NA TRBV2 CASSIPWTAQETQYF TGTGCCAGCAGTATACCTTGGACAGCCCAAGAGACCCAGTACTTC
TRBJ2-7 NA NA TRBV29-1 CSVEDKDTYEQYF TGCAGCGTTGAAGATAAGGACACCTACGAGCAGTACTTC
TRBJ2-1 many NA TRBV6-4 CASSFDSYNEQFF TGTGCCAGCAGTTTCGACAGCTACAATGAGCAGTTCTTC
TRBJ2-2 NA NA TRBV30 CAWRITGELFF TGTGCCTGGAGGATCACCGGGGAGCTGTTTTTT
TRBJ2-7 NA NA TRBV25-1 CASSDGYEQYF TGTGCCAGCAGTGACGGGTACGAGCAGTACTTC
TRBJ1-4 NA TRBD1 TRBV4-1 CASSQGEGASNEKLFF TGCGCCAGCAGCCAAGGAGAGGGGGCTTCTAATGAAAAACTGTTTTTT
TRBJ2-3 NA NA TRBV23-1 CASGQSPDTQYF TGCGCCAGCGGTCAGTCGCCAGATACGCAGTATTTT
TRBJ2-7 NA NA TRBV27 CASSPYPLDYEQYF TGTGCCAGCAGTCCATACCCCCTCGACTACGAGCAGTACTTC